These T cell receptor beta chains were read from a single sample in a study of T cells in Graves' hyperthyroidism and ophthalmopathy. TCRdb independently ran MiXCR on the multiplex PCR reads; one entry per CDR3 protein. The sample lists around 500,000 distinct CDR3 sequences; 11% to 15% were seen once. The sequenced material came from blood. The receptors shown here come from a woman aged 40 to 49 with Graves' hyperthyroidism. The CDR3 runs from the conserved cysteine through the conserved F or W. The size of a clone is reported for some rows only, either as once, few or many, or as a class for expanded clones.

abundance: few; len: 13; v_gene: TRBV12-3/TRBV12-4; j_gene: TRBJ1-2; CDR3aa: CASSRTLAYGYTF
abundance: many; len: 15; v_gene: TRBV7-8; j_gene: TRBJ2-3; CDR3aa: CASSSLRQSQHTQYF
abundance: NA; len: 15; v_gene: TRBV20-1; j_gene: TRBJ1-6; CDR3aa: CSARPGGDYNSPLHF
abundance: many; len: 13; v_gene: TRBV20-1; j_gene: TRBJ1-2; CDR3aa: CSAGLIGGYGYTF
abundance: many; len: 14; v_gene: TRBV5-1; j_gene: TRBJ2-3; CDR3aa: CASSSGLDQDTQYF
abundance: many; len: 15; v_gene: TRBV12-3/TRBV12-4; j_gene: TRBJ2-2; CDR3aa: CASKEAGTRTGELFF
abundance: many; len: 14; v_gene: TRBV12-3/TRBV12-4; j_gene: TRBJ2-3; CDR3aa: CASSLSREADTQYF
abundance: many; len: 14; v_gene: TRBV11-2; j_gene: TRBJ2-7; CDR3aa: CASSYTGGTHEQYF
abundance: few; len: 15; v_gene: TRBV12-5; j_gene: TRBJ1-1; CDR3aa: CASGVAWAGYTEAFF
abundance: NA; len: 13; v_gene: TRBV6-1; j_gene: TRBJ1-2; CDR3aa: CASSENQRGGYTF
abundance: few; len: 18; v_gene: TRBV5-5; j_gene: TRBJ1-2; CDR3aa: CASSLTTDRGISNYGYTF
abundance: many; len: 14; v_gene: TRBV28; j_gene: TRBJ1-1; CDR3aa: CASSHQGGSTEAFF
abundance: few; len: 16; v_gene: TRBV27; j_gene: TRBJ1-5; CDR3aa: CASSPGRLYSNQPQHF
abundance: NA; len: 17; v_gene: TRBV6-5; j_gene: TRBJ2-2; CDR3aa: CASSYSPGTGVTGELFF
abundance: many; len: 14; v_gene: TRBV20-1; j_gene: TRBJ2-7; CDR3aa: CSAKPGGATPEQYF
abundance: few; len: 15; v_gene: TRBV19; j_gene: TRBJ2-2; CDR3aa: CASSIVSQNTGELFF
abundance: many; len: 19; v_gene: TRBV11-2; j_gene: TRBJ2-1; CDR3aa: CASSLNKLRLETSYNEQFF
abundance: many; len: 14; v_gene: TRBV7-2; j_gene: TRBJ2-1; CDR3aa: CASSMRQGRYEQFF
abundance: many; len: 15; v_gene: TRBV28; j_gene: TRBJ1-2; CDR3aa: CASSVGHPSWYGYTF
abundance: many; len: 14; v_gene: TRBV3-1; j_gene: TRBJ2-5; CDR3aa: CASSPLASQETQYF
abundance: NA; len: 14; v_gene: TRBV10-3; j_gene: TRBJ1-5; CDR3aa: CAIISPGGHQPQHF
abundance: NA; len: 16; v_gene: TRBV5-6; j_gene: TRBJ2-1; CDR3aa: CASSLYRLAGVGEQFF
abundance: few; len: 15; v_gene: TRBV5-5; j_gene: TRBJ1-3; CDR3aa: CASSEDSSPGNTIYF
abundance: NA; len: 14; v_gene: TRBV6-2/TRBV6-3; j_gene: TRBJ1-1; CDR3aa: CASSLGFMNTEAFF
abundance: few; len: 15; v_gene: TRBV4-3; j_gene: TRBJ2-5; CDR3aa: CASSQWTGEQETQYF
abundance: many; len: 15; v_gene: TRBV20-1; j_gene: TRBJ2-1; CDR3aa: CSARLAAGGFYEQFF
abundance: many; len: 17; v_gene: TRBV3-1; j_gene: TRBJ2-4; CDR3aa: CASSQDYGRLAKNIQYF
abundance: NA; len: 13; v_gene: TRBV4-1; j_gene: TRBJ2-1; CDR3aa: CASSQDLSSGQFF
abundance: many; len: 14; v_gene: TRBV12-3/TRBV12-4; j_gene: TRBJ2-1; CDR3aa: CASSFGQSYNEQFF
abundance: many; len: 15; v_gene: TRBV20-1; j_gene: TRBJ2-1; CDR3aa: CSAVGGHLSYNEQFF
abundance: few; len: 15; v_gene: TRBV19; j_gene: TRBJ1-5; CDR3aa: CASSIVDRGLGPQHF
abundance: many; len: 15; v_gene: TRBV7-6; j_gene: TRBJ2-1; CDR3aa: CASSLGTGGDNEQFF
abundance: few; len: 15; v_gene: TRBV28; j_gene: TRBJ1-5; CDR3aa: CASSLLGRANQPQHF
abundance: many; len: 15; v_gene: TRBV28; j_gene: TRBJ2-7; CDR3aa: CASSLWREGSHEQYF
abundance: many; len: 18; v_gene: TRBV28; j_gene: TRBJ2-1; CDR3aa: CASSPHPTTSGYRGEQFF
abundance: many; len: 16; v_gene: TRBV11-2; j_gene: TRBJ2-5; CDR3aa: CASSLLPDTTQETQYF
abundance: few; len: 16; v_gene: TRBV7-9; j_gene: TRBJ2-7; CDR3aa: CASSLGLGTGSLEQYF
abundance: many; len: 12; v_gene: TRBV2; j_gene: TRBJ2-5; CDR3aa: CASTTVEETQYF
abundance: many; len: 19; v_gene: TRBV7-2; j_gene: TRBJ2-3; CDR3aa: CASSPGLAGGPSSSDTQYF
abundance: many; len: 16; v_gene: TRBV2; j_gene: TRBJ2-3; CDR3aa: CASSEDRGRGTDTQYF
abundance: many; len: 19; v_gene: TRBV11-3; j_gene: TRBJ2-3; CDR3aa: CASSLGSGLFGDRGDTQYF